This T cell receptor (beta chain) was captured in a study of cytomegalovirus exposure and HLA in healthy donors. This CDR3 contains 15 residues. The V gene's germline CDR1 is SGHVS and CDR2 FQNEAQ. This PCR relied on a set of 60 Vbeta primers and 13 Jbeta primers. TCRdb's copy holds only in-frame clones and misses some; the assay was immunoSEQ multiplex PCR. In the table there are some 150,000 clones, over 70% of which are singletons. The sample holds a few counts of this clone. The rearrangement links TRBV7-8 to TRBJ2-5; 10 positions agree with TRBD2. The J call may be in error: the DNA end matches TRBJ2-7 better. The receptor was isolated from a male donor in good health and CMV-seronegative. Sequencing used PBMCs. The chain's CDR3 is CASSPRLAGLYEQYF. In nucleotides, the CDR3 is TGTGCCAGCAGCCCCCGACTAGCGGGCCTCTACGAGCAGTACTTC.